This T cell receptor (beta chain) was identified in a study of beta chain features in type 1 diabetes. Study conclusions and caveats: Reduced insertions and increased deletions marked VDJ junctions in type 1 diabetes patients. Among all four CD4+ subsets, Type 1 diabetes patients had TCRB CDR3s that were moderately but significantly shorter.

This clone has more than one count but fewer than ten. The antigen is unknown. TCRB transcripts that were expressed got sequenced, as all of the isolated RNA had been reverse transcribed. Data came from immunoSEQ multiplex PCR; TCRdb stores just in-frame clones and leaves some out. The data show 600,000 to 650,000 clones, 15% to 19% seen once. The germline gives CDR1 SGHVS, CDR2 FNYEAQ. The CDR3 totals 18 residues. V was pared by 5 bases and J by 3 bases, with 25 bases between. Sorting gave populations that all exceeded 98% purity. V usage is TRBV7-6 and J usage is TRBJ1-2; D may be TRBD1 (6 bases). This sequence originates from a man between 18 and 29 years old in good health. The sequenced sample was naive CD4+ T cells from blood. The CDR3 sequence is CASSPFPQGRKQDYGYTF. The CDR3 DNA sequence: TGTGCCAGCAGCCCGTTCCCACAGGGAAGGAAGCAGGACTATGGCTACACCTTC.